The 17 T cell receptor beta chains reported below all come from one sample, sequenced in a study of somatic mutations in cytotoxic T cells in rheumatoid arthritis. The protocol was immunoSEQ multiplex PCR, while the TCRdb copy is restricted to in-frame clones and leaves out a portion. The data contain about 14,000 clones, around 77% of them singletons. The sequenced sample consisted of CD8+ T cells sorted from blood. These receptors came from an adult with rheumatoid arthritis.

The genes are TRBV2 and TRBJ2-7; 8 bases are shared with TRBD1. There are 14 residues in the CDR3. The germline V gene has CDR1 SNHLY and CDR2 FYNNEI. Trimming cost V 7 bases and J 2 bases; bases outside gene matches: 7. DNA of the CDR3: TGTGCCAGCACTCCGGGACAGGTCCCCTACGAGCAGTACTTC. Its translation is CASTPGQVPYEQYF.

The CDR3 DNA reads TGTGCCAGCAGCAGGGGAGGAGGCAATCAGCCCCAGCATTTT. Translated: CASSRGGGNQPQHF. The chain carries TRBV6-5 and TRBJ1-5, with a possible D match to TRBD1 (6 bases). Deletions cut 6 bases from V and 2 bases from J, with 11 bases between. This CDR3 is 14 amino acids long. Germline-derived CDR1 and CDR2 are MNHEY and SVGAGI.

J is TRBJ2-3 and V is TRBV9; 15 nucleotides line up with TRBD2. This CDR3 spans 18 amino acids. Germline assignment: CDR1 SGDLS and CDR2 YYNGEE. Losses at the gene ends were 5 bases for V and 5 bases for J; bases not matched to a gene: 12. This CDR3 reads CASRGLAGGLGDEDTQYF. DNA for the CDR3: TGTGCCAGCAGAGGACTAGCGGGGGGGCTTGGTGATGAAGATACGCAGTATTTT.

This clone was recorded only once. The rearrangement uses TRBV7-9 and TRBJ2-5, with 7 positions matching TRBD1. Germline lookup yields CDR1 SEHNR and CDR2 FQNEAQ (reference sequence). The V segment lost 4 bases and the J segment 1 base; nucleotides outside the gene matches: 6. CDR3 length: 15 amino acids. The CDR3 protein is CASSSPTGTQETQYF. For the CDR3, the DNA is TGTGCCAGCAGCTCGCCGACAGGGACCCAAGAGACCCAGTACTTC.

V usage is TRBV6-1 and J usage is TRBJ1-5; D not resolved. The CDR3 has 13 residues. Germline CDR1 is MNHNS and CDR2 is SASEGT. V was shortened by 3 bases and J by 6 bases, with 9 bases between the two germline ends. CDR3 DNA: TGTGCCAGCAGTGACGAGGGTAGTCAGCCCCAGCATTTT. This gives the protein CASSDEGSQPQHF.

The chain is built from TRBV6-5 and TRBJ1-2; tentatively, D is TRBD1 (6 bases). The germline V gene has CDR1 MNHEY and CDR2 SVGAGI. The CDR3 contains 14 residues. The germline V and J ends were trimmed by 2 bases and 2 bases, with 9 bases remaining between them. CDR3 DNA sequence: TGTGCCAGCAGTTACCATGGGGGCAACTATGGCTACACCTTC. As protein: CASSYHGGNYGYTF.

This sequence joins TRBV27 and TRBJ2-4; the D gene is possibly TRBD2 (6 bases). Between the trimmed V and J ends, which lost 5 bases and 7 bases, there was a span of 15 bases. Germline V gene lookup returns CDR1 MNHEY and CDR2 SMNVEV (reference sequence). The CDR3 has 14 residues. The CDR3, as DNA: TGTGCCAGCAGTCCCGGACTTGGGGGGAACATTCAGTACTTC. Its protein is CASSPGLGGNIQYF.

The chain couples TRBV5-1 to TRBJ2-1; D perhaps matches TRBD2 (6 bases). V lost 7 bases and J lost 4, with 15 bases in between. This CDR3 comprises 14 residues. Germline V gene lookup returns CDR1 SGHRS and CDR2 YFSETQ. CDR3 sequence (DNA): TGCGCCAGCCGCTGGGGGGTCGCGTACAATGAGCAGTTCTTC. As protein: CASRWGVAYNEQFF.

The chain uses TRBV5-1 and TRBJ2-7, with unresolved D. Germline CDR1 is SGHRS and CDR2 is YFSETQ. This CDR3 contains 14 residues. Trimming stripped 7 bases from V and 0 bases from J, with 14 bases between. The CDR3 loop is CASYSARVSYEQYV. In nucleotides, the CDR3 is TGCGCCAGCTACTCTGCCCGCGTCTCCTACGAGCAGTACGTC.

This clone has a handful of counts. V gene TRBV13 combines with J gene TRBJ1-6; D ambiguous. The germline V gene has CDR1 PRHDT and CDR2 FYEKMQ (reference sequence). The length of the CDR3 is 15 residues. The germline V and J ends were trimmed by 3 bases and 5 bases, with 11 bases remaining between them. DNA for the CDR3: TGTGCCAGCAGCTTGGGTCTTAGGGATAATTCACCCCTCCACTTT. As protein: CASSLGLRDNSPLHF.

The chain combines TRBV6-4 with TRBJ1-6, with D possibly TRBD1 on 5 matching bases. The CDR3 covers 13 residues. Germline CDR1 and CDR2: MRHNA and SNTAGT. Between the trimmed V and J ends, which lost 2 bases and 14 bases, there was a span of 13 bases. The CDR3 nucleotides read TGTGCCAGCAGTGACGACGGGGGATTGGCCCTCCACTTT. Translation gives CASSDDGGLALHF.

This chain joins TRBV5-5 and TRBJ2-5; D is possibly TRBD1 or TRBD2 (5 bases each). The length of the CDR3 is 14 residues. Germline V gives CDR1 SGHKS, CDR2 YYEKEE (reference sequence). V lost 0 bases, J lost 5 bases, and 11 bases lay in between. The CDR3 nucleotides read TGTGCCAGCAGCTTGGAGAGGGGTATGGAGACCCAGTACTTC. Translating gives CASSLERGMETQYF.

This sequence joins TRBV10-2 and TRBJ2-5; D unresolved. CDR1 and CDR2 from the germline V gene are WSHSY and SAAADI. The CDR3 has 13 amino acids. The V end lost 6 bases, the J end lost 5 bases, and 13 bases lay between the germline ends. The CDR3 region has the DNA TGCGCCAGCAGCACACGTGGGGTTGAGACCCAGTACTTC. Translating it yields CASSTRGVETQYF.

In its sample, this clone was seen once. This chain joins TRBV5-1 and TRBJ2-5, with a possible D match to TRBD1 (6 bases). The CDR3 is 14 amino acids. Germline loops: CDR1 SGHRS, CDR2 YFSETQ. Trimming pared 0 bases from V and 0 bases from J, leaving 6 bases between. The chain's CDR3 is CASSLGTDQETQYF. In DNA, the CDR3 is TGCGCCAGCAGCTTGGGGACAGACCAAGAGACCCAGTACTTC.

This clone was detected a few times. V is TRBV4-1 and J is TRBJ1-1; TRBD1 aligns across 8 bases. CDR3 length: 14 residues. From germline, CDR1 is MGHRA and CDR2 YSYEKL. J was trimmed by 6 bases and V by 4 bases; bases with no gene match: 7. The CDR3 here is CASSPGQALAEAFF. In DNA form, the CDR3 reads TGCGCCAGCAGCCCGGGACAGGCCCTGGCTGAAGCTTTCTTT.

The chain combines TRBV27 with TRBJ1-1, with TRBD1 as a possible D gene (6 bases). V gave up 2 bases and J gave up 3 bases, with 16 bases separating them. Germline V gives CDR1 MNHEY, CDR2 SMNVEV (reference sequence). CDR3 length: 16 amino acids. Here the CDR3 DNA reads TGTGCCAGCAGTTTAGGGGGCCGGGGGCCCGACACTGAAGCTTTCTTT. Protein sequence: CASSLGGRGPDTEAFF.

CDR3 sequence: CASRRQKSSGNTIYF. The CDR3 DNA reads as TGTGCCAGCAGGAGACAGAAGAGCTCTGGAAACACCATATATTTT. The chain recombines TRBV2 with TRBJ1-3; maybe TRBD1 (5 bases). CDR3 length: 15 amino acids. V lost 6 bases to trimming and J lost 0 bases, with 12 bases between them. CDR1 and CDR2 (germline): SNHLY, FYNNEI.